What follows are 8 T cell receptor beta chains derived from one specimen sequenced in a study of shared clonotypes between healthy human individuals. Clones were read by immunoSEQ multiplex PCR, and TCRdb kept only the in-frame ones, dropping some. This sample has over a million clones, with about 77% found just once. Sequenced input: memory CD4+ T cells sorted from blood. Indicated subset: CD45RA-negative fraction. The receptor set was obtained from a man aged 18 to 29 in good health.

This chain connects TRBV2 to TRBJ1-1; no firm D call. Germline V gives CDR1 SNHLY, CDR2 FYNNEI. V was clipped by 3 bases and J by 3 bases, with 14 bases between them. The CDR3 length is 15 residues. CDR3 amino acids: CASSDVGAQDTEAFF. The CDR3 DNA sequence: TGTGCCAGCAGTGATGTAGGCGCGCAGGACACTGAAGCTTTCTTT.

The V gene is TRBV28, the J gene TRBJ2-7; 8 positions agree with TRBD1. The CDR3 consists of 18 residues. Germline-derived CDR1 and CDR2 are MDHEN and SYDVKM. V shed 5 bases and J 3 bases; nucleotides not matched to a gene: 18. The CDR3 DNA follows: TGTGCCAGCAGTGGGACAGGTTTGAGCCAATCAAAGGGCTACGAGCAGTACTTC. Translating it yields CASSGTGLSQSKGYEQYF.

In this sample, this clone turned up a few times. Here the CDR3 omits its conserved ending phenylalanine or tryptophan, so a read error is the likely source. It is unclear where the CDR3 begins or ends on the DNA, so no DNA is shown, and the CDR3 is as TCRdb lists it. The rearrangement links TRBV29-1 to TRBJ1-2. Germline CDR1 and CDR2: SQVTM and ANQGSEA. A total of 13 residues make up the CDR3, ends included. The chain's CDR3 is CSVEDGGLETTSY.

This clone has a single count. The CDR3, as DNA: TGCGCCAGCAGCTTGGGACCCGACAGGGGTCGGTGGGAGACCCAGTACTTC. This codes for CASSLGPDRGRWETQYF. The chain employs TRBV5-1 and TRBJ2-5; the match to TRBD1 covers 8 bases. CDR1 is SGHRS, CDR2 YFSETQ, per germline. There are 17 residues in the CDR3. Unmatched junction bases numbered 12, after V lost 0 bases and J lost 5 bases.

This chain uses TRBV7-2 with TRBJ2-1; TRBD2 agrees at 8 bases. CDR1 is SGHTA and CDR2 is FQGNSA in the germline V gene. After removal of 6 bases from V and 4 bases from J, the junction contained 5 bases not matched to a gene. CDR3 length: 14 amino acids. In DNA form, the CDR3 reads TGTGCCAGCAGACGGGGGGGACCGTACAATGAGCAGTTCTTC. Its protein product is CASRRGGPYNEQFF.

This chain links TRBV11-3 with TRBJ1-6; D might be TRBD1 (6 bases). The CDR3 is made up of 15 amino acids. Germline V CDR1 and CDR2: SGHNT, YENEEA. V shed 5 bases and J shed 5 bases, with 13 bases lying between them. DNA for the CDR3: TGTGCCAGCAGCCTCCGGGGACAAGATAATTCACCCCTCCACTTT. Translated, it gives CASSLRGQDNSPLHF.

The rearrangement joins TRBV6-1 to TRBJ1-1; D is uncertain. CDR3 length equals 12 residues. Germline V lookup: CDR1 MNHNS, CDR2 SASEGT. V was clipped by 8 bases and J by 6 bases, with 13 bases between them. The CDR3 DNA is TGTGCCAGCTCCAGCCCCGGGGCTGAAGCTTTCTTT. It encodes CASSSPGAEAFF.

The rearrangement joins TRBV6-5 to TRBJ2-1, with TRBD2 matching 7 bases. Looked up from germline, CDR1 is MNHEY and CDR2 is SVGAGI. This CDR3 contains 15 residues. With 4 bases clipped from V and 7 bases from J, the junction kept 10 bases outside the gene matches. The CDR3 protein is CASSSPGGGTNEQFF. CDR3 DNA: TGTGCCAGCAGTTCGCCCGGGGGAGGGACGAATGAGCAGTTCTTC.